Here is one T cell receptor (beta chain) with its context. Its antigen is as yet unknown. The data belong to a study of cytomegalovirus exposure and HLA in healthy donors. Study background: Both the 120 or so validation repertoires and the 666 first-cohort repertoires used the same platform, as reported by a later analysis.

The study, taken as a whole, reports: Cytomegalovirus-associated TCR beta chains were listed, numbering 150 to 200.

This CDR3 comprises 11 residues. Trimming removed 1 base from V and 5 bases from J, with 6 bases in between. Germline loops: CDR1 DFQATT, CDR2 SNEGSKA (reference sequence). It was the approximately 110-subject validation cohort, separate from the approximately 670-subject first cohort, to which the donors belonged. The protocol was immunoSEQ multiplex PCR, while the TCRdb copy is restricted to in-frame clones and leaves out a portion. The data contain more than 300,000 clones, 86% of them seen just once; the ten biggest clones take up more than 0.8%. The material sequenced was PBMCs. The gene calls are TRBV20-1 and TRBJ2-7; unclear D gene. The source of this sequence is a woman aged 18-35 years in good health and CMV-seronegative. The CDR3, as DNA: TGCAGTGCTAGAGCGGGTCACGAGCAGTACTTC. This encodes CSARAGHEQYF.